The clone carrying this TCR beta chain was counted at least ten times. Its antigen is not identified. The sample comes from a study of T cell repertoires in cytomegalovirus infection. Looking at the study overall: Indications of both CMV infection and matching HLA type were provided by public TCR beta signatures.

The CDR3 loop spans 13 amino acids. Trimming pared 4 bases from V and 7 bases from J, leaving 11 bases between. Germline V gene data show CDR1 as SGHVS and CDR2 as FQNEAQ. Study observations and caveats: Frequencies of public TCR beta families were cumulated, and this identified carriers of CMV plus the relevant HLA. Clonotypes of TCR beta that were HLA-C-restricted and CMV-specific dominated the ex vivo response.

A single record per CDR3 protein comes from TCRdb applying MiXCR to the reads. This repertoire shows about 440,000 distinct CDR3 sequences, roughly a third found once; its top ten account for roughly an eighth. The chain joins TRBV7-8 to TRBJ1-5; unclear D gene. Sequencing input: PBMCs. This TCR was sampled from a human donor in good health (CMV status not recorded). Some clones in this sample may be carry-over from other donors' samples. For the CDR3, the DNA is TGTGCCAGCAGCTCCCTCCCCCGGCAGCCCCAGCATTTT. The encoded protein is CASSSLPRQPQHF.